This T cell receptor beta chain is from a study of blood T cell repertoires in COVID-19. About the study: The United States, Italy and Spain supplied acute and convalescent COVID-19 samples. The analysed material was cDNA or gDNA that came from T cells, B-cell-depleted T cells, or PBMCs.

Trimming took off 5 bases at V and 4 bases at J, with 8 bases between the two ends. The CDR3 is made up of 13 amino acids. Germline V gives CDR1 SGHTA, CDR2 FQGNSA. Some clones are missing from TCRdb's copy, which holds only in-frame ones; the method was immunoSEQ multiplex PCR. The repertoire has some 180,000 clones, approximately 84% of them found once; the top ten carry 2.5% to 3%. Material: peripheral blood. The receptor was isolated from a woman of 80 years or more with COVID-19, enrolled during active disease. The V and J genes are TRBV7-2 and TRBJ1-4; D unclear. The CDR3 loop reads CASSQHYNEKLFF. Here the CDR3 DNA reads TGTGCCAGCAGCCAACACTATAATGAAAAACTGTTTTTT.